The 19 T cell receptor beta chains given below trace back to one sample, sequenced in a study of T cell repertoires in cytomegalovirus infection. In TCRdb, the reads were re-called with MiXCR into one record per CDR3 protein. The data hold 110,000 or so distinct CDR3 sequences, with about 30% observed a single time. Their antigen targets remain unknown. The source was CD8+ T cells from cultured PBMCs, collected from culture after CMV antigen stimulation. The receptors come from a human donor in good health (CMV status not recorded). Some clones in this sample may be carry-over from other donors' samples.

This clonotype was picked up a small number of times. The chain has TRBV14 and TRBJ2-5; TRBD2 is a possible D gene (6 bases). CDR1 is SGHDN and CDR2 is FVKESK in the germline V gene. Between the trimmed V and J ends, which lost 4 bases and 0 bases, there was a span of 12 bases. CDR3 size: 15 residues. This CDR3 is CASSLSGVYQETQYF. The CDR3 region has the DNA TGTGCCAGCAGCCTATCGGGGGTGTACCAAGAGACCCAGTACTTC.

Notes on this clonotype: A read error is possible here, since a much larger clone lies one base away. The CDR3 DNA follows: TGTGCCAGCAGTTCATGGGCTAGCGGGGGGGTTTATGAGCAGTTCTTC. This codes for CASSSWASGGVYEQFF. The chain employs TRBV28 and TRBJ2-1, with 12 bases aligning to TRBD2. Per the germline V gene, CDR1 is MDHEN and CDR2 is SYDVKM. CDR3 length: 16 amino acids. Losses at the gene ends were 4 bases for V and 8 bases for J; bases not matched to a gene: 9.

The sample holds a few counts of this clonotype. This chain uses TRBV12-3 or TRBV12-4 with TRBJ2-1, with TRBD2 matching 8 bases. The junction had 11 bases not matched to a gene; V was cut back by 6 bases and J by 1 base. The CDR3 consists of 17 residues. The CDR3 nucleotides read TGTGCCAGCAGCCATAATTTGCCGGGGGGGTCCTACAATGAGCAGTTCTTC. As protein: CASSHNLPGGSYNEQFF.

This chain joins TRBV5-6 and TRBJ2-7, with TRBD2 identical over 14 bases. J lost 4 bases, V lost 0 bases, and 3 bases had no gene match. The CDR3 extends over 16 amino acids. Germline V gene sequence: CDR1 SGHDT, CDR2 YYEEEE. The CDR3 DNA is TGTGCCAGCAGCTTGGGGACTAGCGGGGGGTCTTACGAGCAGTACTTC. It is translated as CASSLGTSGGSYEQYF. Full variable domain (remainder filled in from reference TRBV5-6 and TRBJ2-7): DAGVTQSPTHLIKTRGQQVTLRCSPKSGHDTVSWYQQALGQGPQFIFQYYEEEERQRGNFPDRFSGHQFPNYSSELNVNALLLGDSALYLCASSLGTSGGSYEQYFGPGTRLTVT.

This chain joins TRBV27 and TRBJ2-1; no clear D gene. CDR1 MNHEY and CDR2 SMNVEV come from the germline V gene (reference sequence). Trimming took off 3 bases at V and 0 bases at J, with 12 bases between the two ends. The CDR3 length is 16 residues. In DNA form, the CDR3 reads TGTGCCAGCAGTTTGCTCGCGACTTTCTCCTACAATGAGCAGTTCTTC. Translated, it gives CASSLLATFSYNEQFF.

This rearrangement joins TRBV9 to TRBJ2-7, with D perhaps matching TRBD1 or TRBD2 (7 bases each). V dropped 4 bases and J dropped 4 bases, with 15 bases sitting between them. This CDR3 region has 14 residues. Per germline, CDR1 SGDLS and CDR2 YYNGEE. The CDR3 spells CASSPQGGNYEQYF. Written as DNA, the CDR3 is TGTGCCAGCAGCCCTCAGGGGGGGAATTACGAGCAGTACTTC. Using reference TRBV9 and TRBJ2-7 for the parts outside the CDR3, the full variable domain is DSGVTQTPKHLITATGQRVTLRCSPRSGDLSVYWYQQSLDQGLQFLIQYYNGEERAKGNILERFSAQQFPDLHSELNLSSLELGDSALYFCASSPQGGNYEQYFGPGTRLTVT.

This clonotype was counted between two and nine times. V gene TRBV2 combines with J gene TRBJ2-3; the D gene is possibly TRBD2 (5 bases). The CDR3 runs to 14 residues. Germline CDR1 and CDR2: SNHLY and FYNNEI. V lost 4 bases and J lost 1, with 9 bases in between. CDR3 bases: TGTGCCAGCAGTGTAGGAGGAGGCACAGATACGCAGTATTTT. This encodes CASSVGGGTDTQYF.

This sequence joins TRBV5-4 and TRBJ2-7, with 8 bases fitting TRBD1. After removal of 3 bases from V and 5 bases from J, the junction contained 10 bases not matched to a gene. The CDR3 consists of 15 residues. CDR1 and CDR2 from the germline V gene are SGHNT and YYREEE (reference sequence). The CDR3 loop reads CASSSEGQANHEQYF. CDR3 nucleotide sequence: TGTGCCAGCAGCTCTGAGGGACAGGCCAACCACGAGCAGTACTTC.

The gene calls are TRBV5-4 and TRBJ1-1, with TRBD1 as a possible D gene (5 bases). V lost 4 bases and J lost 6, with 13 bases in between. The V gene's germline CDR1 is SGHNT and CDR2 YYREEE (reference sequence). There are 13 residues in the CDR3. CDR3 sequence: CASSQGVGAEAFF. The CDR3 DNA reads TGTGCCAGCAGCCAGGGAGTCGGGGCTGAAGCTTTCTTT.

The gene calls are TRBV4-1 and TRBJ2-2; 9 bases fit TRBD1. Germline CDR1 and CDR2: MGHRA and YSYEKL. J lost 4 bases, V lost 9 bases, and 6 bases had no gene match. CDR3 size: 14 residues. The CDR3 loop is CASRGQGPTGELFF. The CDR3 DNA reads as TGCGCCAGTAGGGGACAGGGTCCCACCGGGGAGCTGTTTTTT.

CDR3 in amino acids: CASSQGGGQAHYSNQPQHF. CDR3 nucleotide sequence: TGTGCCAGCAGCCAAGGGGGGGGACAGGCCCATTATAGCAATCAGCCCCAGCATTTT. The J gene is TRBJ1-5, the V gene TRBV6-6, with 8 positions matching TRBD1. Germline V gene lookup returns CDR1 MNHNY and CDR2 SVGAGI (reference sequence). This CDR3 is built from 19 residues. Germline trimming cut 6 bases from V and 0 bases from J; bases unmatched to any gene: 16.

This clonotype was observed a few times. The chain carries TRBV14 and TRBJ2-1, with TRBD1 matching 10 bases. V trimming: 1 base; J trimming: 6 bases; junction bases outside the gene matches: 12. The CDR3 extends over 18 amino acids. In germline, CDR1 is SGHDN, CDR2 FVKESK. The CDR3 DNA reads TGTGCCAGCAGCCAAGCACTGGGGAGTTGGACAGGGGGCAATGAGCAGTTCTTC. Amino acids: CASSQALGSWTGGNEQFF.

The chain uses TRBV28 and TRBJ1-5; D perhaps matches TRBD1 (6 bases). V was pared by 5 bases and J by 6 bases, with 14 bases between. CDR3 length: 14 amino acids. Germline V CDR1 and CDR2: MDHEN, SYDVKM. CDR3 DNA: TGTGCCAGCAGTACAGGGTGGGGCGGTCAGCCCCAGCATTTT. Translating gives CASSTGWGGQPQHF.

V gene TRBV5-6 combines with J gene TRBJ1-2, with a tentative D call TRBD1 (6 bases). There are 14 residues in the CDR3. V shed 2 bases and J shed 3 bases, with 11 bases lying between them. Per germline, CDR1 SGHDT and CDR2 YYEEEE. The CDR3 loop is CASSFGGSDYGYTF. DNA for the CDR3: TGTGCCAGCAGCTTTGGGGGCTCGGACTATGGCTACACCTTC.

In its sample, this clonotype was seen many times. The rearrangement links TRBV12-3 or TRBV12-4 to TRBJ2-2, with a weak D call TRBD1 (6 bases). The CDR3 sequence is 17 residues long. Trimming shortened V by 4 bases and J by 2 bases, and 17 bases separated the two germline ends. The CDR3 coding sequence is TGTGCCAGCAGTTCCCCTGCACAGGGCGGTAACACCGGGGAGCTGTTTTTT. It encodes CASSSPAQGGNTGELFF.

The V gene is TRBV12-3 or TRBV12-4, the J gene TRBJ1-5; 10 positions match TRBD1. This CDR3 comprises 14 residues. Trimming took 6 bases from V and 5 from J; bases not matched to a gene: 4. CDR3 protein: CASSATGGYQPQHF. For the CDR3, the DNA is TGTGCCAGCAGCGCGACAGGGGGCTATCAGCCCCAGCATTTT.

This chain connects TRBV7-3 to TRBJ2-1, with 9 bases matching TRBD2. The CDR3 has 15 residues. Per germline, CDR1 SGHTA and CDR2 FQGTGA. With 3 bases clipped from V and 5 bases from J, the junction kept 5 bases outside the gene matches. The CDR3: CASSFAGGPNNEQFF. In nucleotides, the CDR3 is TGTGCCAGCAGCTTTGCGGGGGGGCCTAACAATGAGCAGTTCTTC.

The chain carries TRBV12-3 or TRBV12-4 and TRBJ2-3; TRBD2 matches at 11 bases. Trimming cost V 5 bases and J 4 bases; bases outside gene matches: 2. The CDR3 loop spans 14 amino acids. CDR3 nucleotides: TGTGCCAGCAGTCCACTAGCGGGAGCAGATACGCAGTATTTT. Protein sequence: CASSPLAGADTQYF.

The genes are TRBV7-6 and TRBJ2-3; 7 positions match TRBD2. The CDR3 has 16 amino acids. The germline CDR1 and CDR2 sequences are SGHVS and FNYEAQ. The junction had 12 bases not matched to a gene; V was cut back by 5 bases and J by 4 bases. CDR3 nucleotides: TGTGCCAGCAGCCTCGTGGGGGGGGAAGGGGCAGATACGCAGTATTTT. It yields the protein CASSLVGGEGADTQYF.